This is a list of T cell receptor beta chains from one sample in a study of beta chain features in type 1 diabetes. TCRdb's copy holds only in-frame clones and misses some; the assay was immunoSEQ multiplex PCR. The sample consists of 350,000 or so clones, 15% to 20% of them appearing once. Sequenced material: naive CD4+ T cells from blood. The source is a woman between 18 and 29 years old in good health. Each CDR3 is given with its conserved first and last residue. The D gene is left open where the match is weak. Clone size is not always given. Where it is, it says once, few, many or a class for expanded clones.

clone_size	v_call	j_call	d_call	cdr3_nt	cdr3_aa
.	TRBV14	TRBJ1-2	TRBD1	TGTGCCAGCAGCCATCCTCGACAGGGCCGAAGCTACACCTTC	CASSHPRQGRSYTF
few	TRBV5-1	TRBJ2-3	TRBD1	TGCGCCAGCAGGGACCGGGACAGGGGAACAGATACGCAGTATTTT	CASRDRDRGTDTQYF
.	TRBV19	TRBJ1-2	.	TGTGCCAGTAGTTTGGCAGGGGAGTATGGCTACACCTTC	CASSLAGEYGYTF
few	TRBV30	TRBJ2-1	TRBD2	TGTGCCTGGACTGCGGGGGCCTACAATGAGCAGTTCTTC	CAWTAGAYNEQFF
.	TRBV7-2	TRBJ1-5	TRBD1	TGTGCCAGCAGCTTGGACAGGGTGAGCAATCAGCCCCAGCATTTT	CASSLDRVSNQPQHF
.	TRBV6-5	TRBJ1-1	.	TGTGCCAGCAGTTACTCGAGCAGGTCCCTGAACACTGAAGCTTTCTTT	CASSYSSRSLNTEAFF
few	TRBV30	TRBJ1-4	.	TGTGCCTGGAGTGTGGAGTCACGGCATAATGAAAAACTGTTTTTT	CAWSVESRHNEKLFF
few	TRBV7-7	TRBJ2-2	.	TGTGCTAGCAGCTTAGCAGGGGCGCGGACCGGGGAGCTGTTTTTT	CASSLAGARTGELFF
.	TRBV18	TRBJ1-2	TRBD1	TGTGCCAGCTCACCCGGGACAGGTGGGGACTATGGCTACACCTTC	CASSPGTGGDYGYTF
.	TRBV15	TRBJ1-5	.	TGTGCCACCAGCAGAGATGGCAGGGGCTACCAGCCCCAGCATTTT	CATSRDGRGYQPQHF
few	TRBV6-1	TRBJ1-2	TRBD1	TGTGCCAGCAGTGAAGCCTGGCAGGGGGGCGGCTACACCTTC	CASSEAWQGGGYTF
.	TRBV2	TRBJ2-5	.	TGTGCCAGCAGTGAAGATGTAGAGGTGACCCAGTACTTC	CASSEDVEVTQYF
.	TRBV11-2	TRBJ1-6	.	TGTGCCAGCAGCAAGAGCCTAGAATCACCCCTCCACTTT	CASSKSLESPLHF
.	TRBV27	TRBJ2-5	.	TGTGCCAGCAGTTCGACAGGTCAGACCCAGTACTTC	CASSSTGQTQYF
.	TRBV7-9	TRBJ2-1	.	TGTGCCAGCAGCTTAGGGCAGGGGCCTTCCTACAATGAGCAGTTCTTC	CASSLGQGPSYNEQFF
few	TRBV6-6	TRBJ2-6	.	TGTGCCAGCAGTTCATCAGGGGTTGGGGCCAACGTCCTGACTTTC	CASSSSGVGANVLTF
.	TRBV7-6	TRBJ2-5	.	TGTGCCAGCAGCATCGGGACAAATAAAGAGACCCAGTACTTC	CASSIGTNKETQYF
.	TRBV13	TRBJ2-1	.	TGTGCCAGCAGCTCCGGGACAACTCCCACTGAGCAGTTCTTC	CASSSGTTPTEQFF
.	TRBV7-2	TRBJ1-1	TRBD1	TGTGCCAGCAGCTCCAGGACAGGGGGCACTGAAGCTTTCTTT	CASSSRTGGTEAFF
.	TRBV12-5	TRBJ2-5	TRBD2	TGTGCTGGAGCGGGAGGGCCGGGGGAGACCCAGTACTTC	CAGAGGPGETQYF
few	TRBV4-2	TRBJ1-2	.	TGTGCCAGCAGCCAAGTTGGCAAAGACTATGGCTACACCTTC	CASSQVGKDYGYTF
few	TRBV18	TRBJ1-5	.	TGTGCCAGCTCACTTCTCGGACAGTCCAATCAGCCCCAGCATTTT	CASSLLGQSNQPQHF
few	TRBV7-3	TRBJ2-6	.	TGTGCCAGTGGGGACGGCGGGGTCTCTGGGGCCAACGTCCTGACTTTC	CASGDGGVSGANVLTF
few	TRBV18	TRBJ2-7	TRBD2	TGTGCCAGCTCGTCCGGGACTAGCAAGGACGAGCAGTACTTC	CASSSGTSKDEQYF
few	TRBV11-2	TRBJ2-3	.	TGTGCCAGCAGCTTAGGAACGGTCTCGGAGCATACGCAGTATTTT	CASSLGTVSEHTQYF
few	TRBV11-2	TRBJ2-3	.	TGTGCCAGCAGCTTCAGGACAGATACGCAGTATTTT	CASSFRTDTQYF
few	TRBV18	TRBJ1-1	.	TGTGCCAGCTCGTCCGGGACACAGAACACTGAAGCTTTCTTT	CASSSGTQNTEAFF
.	TRBV30	TRBJ1-1	.	TGTGCCACTGACACTGAAGCTTTCTTT	CATDTEAFF
.	TRBV5-4	TRBJ2-3	.	TGTGCCAGCAGCTCGGACAGTAATACGCAGTATTTT	CASSSDSNTQYF
few	TRBV23-1	TRBJ2-3	.	TGCGCCAGCAGTCAATTCTTAAAGTATTTT	CASSQFLKYF
few	TRBV10-3	TRBJ1-6	.	TGTGCCATCAGGCCTAGGGGGGGGCAGAATTCACCCCTCCACTTT	CAIRPRGGQNSPLHF
.	TRBV6-5	TRBJ1-1	.	TGTGCCAGCAGTATGTCCCCGACAGGGAACACTGAAGCTTTCTTT	CASSMSPTGNTEAFF
few	TRBV9	TRBJ1-1	.	TGTGCCAGCAGCGTAGGCGACAGTATGAACACTGAAGCTTTCTTT	CASSVGDSMNTEAFF
few	TRBV10-3	TRBJ2-5	TRBD2	TGTGCCACCCGATACGCGGGGGGGCATGAGGAGACCCAGTACTTC	CATRYAGGHEETQYF
.	TRBV7-9	TRBJ2-5	.	TGTGCCAGCAGCTTAGCGCAGGACCAAGAGACCCAGTACTTC	CASSLAQDQETQYF
.	TRBV5-1	TRBJ1-2	.	TGCGCCAGCAGCTTGGGACTAAACGGTGGCTACACCTTC	CASSLGLNGGYTF
.	TRBV25-1	TRBJ1-1	.	TGTGCCAGCAGAGGGAGTGGGAACACTGAAGCTTTCTTT	CASRGSGNTEAFF
.	TRBV4-1	TRBJ2-1	.	TGCGCCAGCAGCCAAGATGGCGGATCCTACAATGAGCAGTTCTTC	CASSQDGGSYNEQFF
few	TRBV6-5	TRBJ2-7	.	TGTGCCAGCTTAGACAGAAGCTCCTACGAGCAGTACTTC	CASLDRSSYEQYF
.	TRBV13	TRBJ2-3	.	TGTGCCAGCAGCCCCCTACGAACAGATACGCAGTATTTT	CASSPLRTDTQYF
few	TRBV4-1	TRBJ1-6	TRBD1	TGCGCCAGCAGCCATAGGTACAGGGGACAGGGTTCACCCCTCCACTTT	CASSHRYRGQGSPLHF